This T cell receptor (beta chain) appears in the sequencing data of a study of shared clonotypes between healthy human individuals. Overall study results and limits: The study found roughly 5% of naive CD4 clonotypes shared across several donors. Exclusively blood specimens were collected; tissue repertoires likely differ.

Donors were Caucasian adults residing in Nashville, Tennessee, USA. CDR3 size: 11 residues. Trimming shortened V by 10 bases and J by 6 bases, and 13 bases separated the two germline ends. The germline gives CDR1 WSHSY, CDR2 SAAADI. The test was conducted at deep level. Here immunoSEQ multiplex PCR was the method, and the copy in TCRdb shows in-frame clones only, minus some. The sample includes roughly 2.5 million clones, more than 80% seen only once; the top ten take roughly 0.15%. This clone was counted once. Antigen: not known. J is TRBJ2-7 and V is TRBV10-2, with D unclear. Sequenced input: naive CD4+ T cells sorted from blood. Subset meaning: CD45RA+ positively selected. This TCR was recovered from a man younger than 35 in good health. The CDR3 loop is CATRIESEQYF. CDR3 nucleotide sequence: TGCGCCACCAGAATTGAATCCGAGCAGTACTTC.